This T cell receptor beta chain was obtained from a study of T cells in Graves' hyperthyroidism and ophthalmopathy. This clonotype was counted a few times. The CDR3 is 13 amino acids. Trimming took 0 bases from V and 3 from J, leaving 8 bases between them. The germline V gene encodes CDR1 DFQATT and CDR2 SNEGSKA (reference sequence). The CDR3 regions of TCR beta were amplified from RNA transcripts. A first-round RT-PCR of the TCR CDR3 used the HTBI primer set. TCRdb reanalysed the multiplex PCR reads using MiXCR and keeps one entry per CDR3 protein. The repertoire includes approximately 690,000 distinct CDR3 sequences, roughly 20% of them detected once, and around a third sits in the top ten.

The sequencing input was blood. The chain has TRBV20-1 and TRBJ1-2; no definite D call. This TCR derives from a young man with Graves' ophthalmopathy. The CDR3 region has the DNA TGCAGTGCTAGAGACAGAAGAGACTATGGCTACACCTTC. As protein: CSARDRRDYGYTF.